The rows below give T cell receptor beta chains drawn from one sample of a study of identifying expanded T cells in peripheral blood. Here immunoSEQ multiplex PCR was the method, and the copy in TCRdb shows in-frame clones only, minus some. The sample consists of approximately 97,000 clones, about 91% of them appearing once. Source material: blood. These receptor sequences come from a person aged 18-69 years in good health. The CDR3 runs from the conserved cysteine through the conserved F or W. A D gene is named only where the DNA matches it firmly. Size values are once, few and many counts, or a class for expanded clones, and some rows have none.

abundance	v_gene	j_gene	d_gene	CDR3nt	CDR3aa
.	TRBV18	TRBJ1-5	.	TGTGCCAGCTCAAGAATGCCGGGACAATCCCAGCCCCAGCATTTT	CASSRMPGQSQPQHF
.	TRBV6-5	TRBJ2-7	.	TGTGCCAGCAGTAGGGAGCAAACGAACTCCTACGAGCAGTACTTC	CASSREQTNSYEQYF
.	TRBV30	TRBJ1-2	.	TGTGCCTGGAGTTTCGGGGGGGATGCCTCTGGCTACACCTTC	CAWSFGGDASGYTF
.	TRBV9	TRBJ2-5	TRBD2	TGTGCCAGCAGCGTTCTAGCGGGGGGGAGAATGGAGACCCAGTACTTC	CASSVLAGGRMETQYF
.	TRBV10-1	TRBJ2-7	.	TGCGCCAGCAGTCCTGGGGGCGCCACCTACGAGCAGTACTTC	CASSPGGATYEQYF
.	TRBV14	TRBJ2-4	.	TGTGCCAGCAGCCAAGGAGGGGTCACCCGTATAGCCAAAAACATTCAGTACTTC	CASSQGGVTRIAKNIQYF
.	TRBV7-3	TRBJ2-1	TRBD2	TGTGCCAGCCCTTCTGGTCTGGGACTAGCGGGTTACAACGGTGGGGATGAGCAGTTCTTC	CASPSGLGLAGYNGGDEQFF
once	TRBV7-9	TRBJ2-5	.	TGTGCCAGCAGCTTTAACGCCCAAGAAGGGACCCAGTACTTC	CASSFNAQEGTQYF
.	TRBV5-1	TRBJ1-1	.	TGCGCCAGCAGATCCCTAGACAGCCTGAACACTGAAGCTTTCTTT	CASRSLDSLNTEAFF
.	TRBV16	TRBJ1-5	.	TGTGCCAGCAGCCAATCGTCGGGGAGCAATCAGCCCCAGCATTTT	CASSQSSGSNQPQHF
few	TRBV7-2	TRBJ1-6	TRBD1	TGTGCCAGCAGAGGACAGGGGGCCGGTTCACCCCTCCACTTT	CASRGQGAGSPLHF
.	TRBV15	TRBJ2-7	TRBD2	TGTGCCACCAGCAGAGTTCCACTAGCGGGTTCCTACGAGCAGTACTTC	CATSRVPLAGSYEQYF
.	TRBV29-1	TRBJ1-1	TRBD1	TGCAGCGTCCAGACAGGGCTGAACACTGAAGCTTTCTTT	CSVQTGLNTEAFF
.	TRBV28	TRBJ1-4	.	TGTGCCAGCGCCGGGACTGGCTTTGAAAAACTGTTTTTT	CASAGTGFEKLFF
.	TRBV5-6	TRBJ1-1	.	TGTGCCAGCAGCTTCGCCCAGGGAACGTTGGGAGCTTTCTTT	CASSFAQGTLGAFF
.	TRBV2	TRBJ2-5	TRBD1	TGTGCCAGCAGTCTTACAGGGGGCGTCGGGGAGACCCAGTACTTC	CASSLTGGVGETQYF
.	TRBV9	TRBJ2-3	TRBD2	TGTGCCAGCAGCGTAGGGGCGGGGGACACAGATACGCAGTATTTT	CASSVGAGDTDTQYF
.	TRBV11-3	TRBJ2-2	.	TGTGCCAGCAGCTTAGAGGAAGGGACCGGGGAGCTGTTTTTT	CASSLEEGTGELFF
once	TRBV7-3	TRBJ2-7	TRBD1	TGTGCCAGCAGCTCTCCGGGACAGGGGGCGTACGAGCAGTACTTC	CASSSPGQGAYEQYF
.	TRBV7-8	TRBJ2-5	.	TGTGCCAGCAGCTTAAGGGGGGAAGAGACCCAGTACTTC	CASSLRGEETQYF
once	TRBV7-2	TRBJ1-2	.	TGTGCCAGCAACCTAGGGGCGATGCAGAACTATGGCTACACCTTC	CASNLGAMQNYGYTF
.	TRBV7-2	TRBJ2-5	TRBD1	TGTGCCAGCAGCTTCCCCGGGACAGGGGCAGGCCAGTACTTC	CASSFPGTGAGQYF
.	TRBV4-3	TRBJ1-2	.	TGCGCCAGCAGCCACCTTGATGTGCCCGGGATGGGCTACACCTTC	CASSHLDVPGMGYTF
.	TRBV28	TRBJ2-7	.	TGTGCCAGCACCCTATCAGGGAGCTACGAGCAGTACTTC	CASTLSGSYEQYF
few	TRBV5-1	TRBJ2-1	.	TGCGCCAGCAGCGCACACAATGAGCAGTTCTTC	CASSAHNEQFF
.	TRBV4-3	TRBJ1-1	.	TGCGCCAGCAGCCAAGATCCCGGGGGGCTTGACACTGAAGCTTTCTTT	CASSQDPGGLDTEAFF
.	TRBV28	TRBJ1-4	TRBD1	TGTGCCAGCAGTTTGCTCTCATCCGGGACAGAAGGAAAACTGTTTTTT	CASSLLSSGTEGKLFF
.	TRBV5-4	TRBJ1-2	.	TGTGCCAGCAGCTTGTGGACAGTCCACAGCTACACCTTC	CASSLWTVHSYTF
few	TRBV7-2	TRBJ1-6	.	TGTGCCAGCAGCTTAGGGCAGGGCGGGAATTCACCCCTCCACTTT	CASSLGQGGNSPLHF
.	TRBV6-5	TRBJ2-1	TRBD2	TGTGCCAGCAGAGCTAGCGGGAGGGCCTCGGGTCTGTTCTTC	CASRASGRASGLFF
.	TRBV19	TRBJ2-5	.	TGTGCCAGTAGCAGGGGGGAAGAGACCCAGTACTTC	CASSRGEETQYF
.	TRBV30	TRBJ2-7	.	TGTGCCTGGAGTGAAGGGACGGGAACCTACGAGCAGTACTTC	CAWSEGTGTYEQYF
.	TRBV18	TRBJ2-5	TRBD2	TGTGCCAGCTCACCGCCGGGACTAGCGGGAGAAGGGGAGACCCAGTACTTC	CASSPPGLAGEGETQYF
.	TRBV5-6	TRBJ1-2	.	TGTGCCAGCAGTAGGAACGGGCCGTATGGCTACACCTTC	CASSRNGPYGYTF
.	TRBV21-1	TRBJ1-2	.	TGTGCCAGCAGCAAAGCATGCGGCAGGTTCTATGGCTACACCTTC	CASSKACGRFYGYTF
.	TRBV27	TRBJ2-1	.	TGTGCCAGCAGTTCCCCCCGGGGGATCCTAGAGAATGAGCAGTTCTTC	CASSSPRGILENEQFF
.	TRBV19	TRBJ1-1	TRBD1	TGTGCCAGTATGAACAGGGGGAGAAACACTGAAGCTTTCTTT	CASMNRGRNTEAFF
few	TRBV5-4	TRBJ1-5	.	TGTGCCAGCAGCGCTGAACCCGGTTATAGCAATCAGCCCCAGCATTTT	CASSAEPGYSNQPQHF
.	TRBV18	TRBJ2-1	TRBD1	TGTGCCAGCTCGACGACAGGGCACAATGAGCAGTTCTTC	CASSTTGHNEQFF
.	TRBV28	TRBJ1-5	.	TGTGCCAGCAGTACTGGCGGGAGCAATCAGCCCCAGCATTTT	CASSTGGSNQPQHF
.	TRBV27	TRBJ1-4	TRBD1	TGTGCCAGCAGCGGATGGACAGGGGAGGATATTTCTGAAAAACTGTTTTTT	CASSGWTGEDISEKLFF
.	TRBV2	TRBJ2-2	.	TGTGCCAGCAAGGTCGCTCAGGGGGGGCGGGAGCTGTTTTTT	CASKVAQGGRELFF
.	TRBV19	TRBJ2-2	TRBD1	TGTGCCAGTATAGGGCGACAGGGAAACACCGGGGAGCTGTTTTTT	CASIGRQGNTGELFF
few	TRBV5-6	TRBJ1-5	.	TGTGCCAGCAGCTTGGCCTCGGGACAGCCCCAGCATTTT	CASSLASGQPQHF
few	TRBV25-1	TRBJ1-2	.	TGTGCCAGCAGCGGACGGAGCTACACCTTC	CASSGRSYTF
.	TRBV7-9	TRBJ2-5	TRBD1	TGTGCCAGCAGCCTCGCGACAGGGGGGCTAGAGACCCAGTACTTC	CASSLATGGLETQYF
.	TRBV9	TRBJ2-1	TRBD1	TGTGCCAGCAGCGGGGACAGCAATGAGCAGTTCTTC	CASSGDSNEQFF
.	TRBV7-7	TRBJ2-5	TRBD2	TGTGCCAGCAGCCGTAGCGGGATCGAGGAGACCCAGTACTTC	CASSRSGIEETQYF
.	TRBV7-6	TRBJ1-1	.	TGTGCCAGCAGCCGAACGGGAGGGTACACTGAAGCTTTCTTT	CASSRTGGYTEAFF
.	TRBV29-1	TRBJ2-7	.	TGCAGCGTTTCTTACAGGGATTCCTACGAGCAGTACTTC	CSVSYRDSYEQYF